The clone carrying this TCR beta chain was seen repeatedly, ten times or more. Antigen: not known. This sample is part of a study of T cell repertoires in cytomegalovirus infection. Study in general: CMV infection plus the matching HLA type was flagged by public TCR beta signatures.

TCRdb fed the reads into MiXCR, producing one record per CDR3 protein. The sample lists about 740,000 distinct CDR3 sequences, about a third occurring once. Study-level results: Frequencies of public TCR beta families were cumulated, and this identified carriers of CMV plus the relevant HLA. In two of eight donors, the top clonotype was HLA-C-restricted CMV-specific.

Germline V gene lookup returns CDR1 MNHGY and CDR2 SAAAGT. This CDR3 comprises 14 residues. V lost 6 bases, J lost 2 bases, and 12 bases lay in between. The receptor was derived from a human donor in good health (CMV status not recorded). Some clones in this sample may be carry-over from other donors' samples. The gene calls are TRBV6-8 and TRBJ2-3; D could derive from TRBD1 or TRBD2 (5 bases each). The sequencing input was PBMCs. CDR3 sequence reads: CASSSGRITDTQYF. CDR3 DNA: TGTGCCAGCAGCTCGGGACGCATCACAGATACGCAGTATTTT.